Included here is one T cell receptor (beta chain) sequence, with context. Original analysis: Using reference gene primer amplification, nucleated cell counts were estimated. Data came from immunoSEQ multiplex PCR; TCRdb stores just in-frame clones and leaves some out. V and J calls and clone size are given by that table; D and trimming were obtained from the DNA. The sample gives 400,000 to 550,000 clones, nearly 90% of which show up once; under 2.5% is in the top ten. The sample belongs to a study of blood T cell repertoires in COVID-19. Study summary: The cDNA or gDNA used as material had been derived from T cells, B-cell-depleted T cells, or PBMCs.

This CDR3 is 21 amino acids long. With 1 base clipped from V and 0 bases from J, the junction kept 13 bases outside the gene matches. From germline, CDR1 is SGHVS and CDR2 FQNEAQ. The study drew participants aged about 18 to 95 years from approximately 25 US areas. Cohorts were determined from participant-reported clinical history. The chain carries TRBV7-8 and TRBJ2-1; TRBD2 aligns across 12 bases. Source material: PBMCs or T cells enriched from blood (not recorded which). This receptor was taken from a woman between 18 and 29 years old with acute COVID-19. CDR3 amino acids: CASSLVAPGTSGSRSYNEQFF. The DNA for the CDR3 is TGTGCCAGCAGCTTAGTGGCCCCCGGGACTAGCGGGTCCCGCTCCTACAATGAGCAGTTCTTC. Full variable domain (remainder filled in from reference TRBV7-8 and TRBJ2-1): GAGVSQSPRYKVAKRGQDVALRCDPISGHVSLFWYQQALGQGPEFLTYFQNEAQLDKSGLPSDRFFAERPEGSVSTLKIQRTQQEDSAVYLCASSLVAPGTSGSRSYNEQFFGPGTRLTVL.